This is a list of T cell receptor beta chains from one sample in a study of Ad26.COV2.S vaccination and SARS-CoV-2 variants. The table came from immunoSEQ multiplex PCR; TCRdb's copy has only in-frame clones and leaves some out. This table holds about 420,000 clones, 88% found once. The sequencing used peripheral blood, collected in a trial of Ad26.COV2.S vaccine versus placebo. These receptors were taken from a person between 18 and 65 years old who received the Ad26.COV2.S COVID-19 vaccine or a placebo. The CDR3 runs from the conserved cysteine through the conserved F or W. The D gene is left open where the match is weak. Size is omitted from some rows. Given values are once, few, many or a class for expanded clones.

J gene | clone size | D gene | V gene | CDR3 protein | CDR3 DNA
TRBJ2-3 | . | . | TRBV27 | CASSLSFHSTDTQYF | TGTGCCAGCAGTTTATCGTTCCACAGCACAGATACGCAGTATTTT
TRBJ1-5 | . | . | TRBV5-1 | CASSLAGNQPQHF | TGCGCCAGCAGCTTGGCGGGTAATCAGCCCCAGCATTTT
TRBJ2-4 | . | TRBD1 | TRBV6-6 | CASSLGQGLAKNIQYF | TGTGCCAGCAGCCTTGGACAGGGTCTAGCCAAAAACATTCAGTACTTC
TRBJ1-1 | . | . | TRBV7-2 | CASSFLAGPRPTEAFF | TGTGCCAGCAGCTTTCTCGCGGGGCCGCGGCCCACTGAAGCTTTCTTT
TRBJ1-6 | . | TRBD1 | TRBV6-5 | CASRKGQVNSPLHF | TGTGCCAGCAGGAAGGGACAGGTGAATTCACCCCTCCACTTT
TRBJ1-2 | once | . | TRBV19 | CASSITGTSYGYTF | TGTGCCAGTAGTATAACAGGGACGTCCTATGGCTACACCTTC
TRBJ1-4 | few | . | TRBV11-1 | CASSPSGTHEKLFF | TGTGCCAGCAGCCCTTCCGGGACGCATGAAAAACTGTTTTTT
TRBJ2-7 | . | TRBD1 | TRBV25-1 | CASRGETGGVPYEQYF | TGTGCCAGCAGAGGAGAGACAGGGGGTGTTCCCTACGAGCAGTACTTC
TRBJ1-5 | . | . | TRBV28 | CASSLSLWQTKSNQPQHF | TGTGCCAGCAGTTTATCGTTGTGGCAAACCAAGAGCAATCAGCCCCAGCATTTT
TRBJ2-2 | . | . | TRBV4-1 | CASSQDDSPELFF | TGCGCCAGCAGCCAAGATGATTCGCCGGAGCTGTTTTTT
TRBJ1-2 | . | . | TRBV5-6 | CASSLFDRANYGYTF | TGTGCCAGCAGCTTGTTTGACCGCGCTAACTATGGCTACACCTTC
TRBJ2-6 | . | . | TRBV6-1 | CASSEAVGTRQIGANVLTF | TGTGCCAGCAGTGAAGCGGTGGGGACCCGACAAATCGGGGCCAACGTCCTGACTTTC
TRBJ1-1 | many | . | TRBV3-1/TRBV3-2 | CASSLQGKTEAFF | TGTGCCAGCAGTCTCCAGGGTAAGACTGAAGCTTTCTTT
TRBJ1-3 | . | . | TRBV5-1 | CASSPGWAAAGNTIYF | TGCGCCAGCAGCCCGGGCTGGGCAGCCGCTGGAAACACCATATATTTT
TRBJ1-6 | . | . | TRBV9 | CASSAHGETSYNSPLHF | TGTGCCAGCAGCGCCCATGGTGAGACCTCCTATAATTCACCCCTCCACTTT
TRBJ2-5 | . | TRBD2 | TRBV5-5 | CASSPLSGGSWETQYF | TGTGCCAGCAGCCCCTTGAGCGGGGGGTCCTGGGAGACCCAGTACTTC
TRBJ1-5 | . | . | TRBV7-8 | CASSLGSMNQPQHF | TGTGCCAGCAGCTTAGGGAGCATGAATCAGCCCCAGCATTTT
TRBJ2-7 | . | TRBD2 | TRBV5-4 | CASSAYPSGGGREQYF | TGTGCCAGCAGCGCCTACCCAAGCGGGGGCGGTCGGGAGCAGTACTTC
TRBJ1-2 | . | TRBD1 | TRBV5-5 | CASSLGDRGYYGYTF | TGTGCCAGCAGCTTGGGGGACAGGGGGTACTATGGCTACACCTTC
TRBJ2-5 | . | TRBD2 | TRBV5-6 | CASSPLAGGETQYF | TGTGCCAGCAGCCCGCTAGCGGGGGGAGAGACCCAGTACTTC
TRBJ2-6 | . | . | TRBV11-3 | CASSLSGANVLTF | TGTGCCAGCAGCTTATCTGGGGCCAACGTCCTGACTTTC
TRBJ1-2 | . | . | TRBV5-1 | CASSLDNGYTF | TGCGCCAGCAGCTTAGACAATGGCTACACCTTC
TRBJ2-5 | . | TRBD1 | TRBV30 | CAFWTGSEETQYF | TGTGCCTTTTGGACAGGGAGCGAAGAGACCCAGTACTTC
TRBJ1-2 | once | . | TRBV27 | CASSLSGGGAGYTF | TGTGCCAGCAGTTTATCGGGGGGCGGGGCCGGCTACACCTTC